These 23 T cell receptor beta chains were all obtained from the same sample, sequenced in a study of cytomegalovirus exposure and HLA in healthy donors. PCR was performed using 60 Vbeta and 13 Jbeta primers. Generated by immunoSEQ multiplex PCR, the TCRdb table keeps only in-frame clones and is missing some. In the table there are around 110,000 clones, under 70% of which are singletons. Sequenced: PBMCs. The receptors shown here come from a man under 40 in good health and CMV-seropositive.

This clone was counted once. V gene TRBV27 combines with J gene TRBJ1-1; 10 bases map to TRBD1. The CDR3 consists of 16 residues. CDR1 and CDR2 (germline): MNHEY, SMNVEV (reference sequence). Trimming at V came to 4 bases and at J to 0 bases, leaving 5 bases not matched to a gene. The CDR3 loop reads CASSSDRGPMNTEAFF. CDR3 coding DNA: TGTGCCAGCAGTTCCGACAGGGGGCCTATGAACACTGAAGCTTTCTTT.

The V and J genes are TRBV4-1 and TRBJ2-3; TRBD1 agrees at 7 bases. V shed 4 bases and J 0 bases; nucleotides not matched to a gene: 7. The CDR3 covers 16 residues. The V gene's germline CDR1 is MGHRA and CDR2 YSYEKL. The CDR3 sequence is CASSLRDSTSTDTQYF. CDR3 in DNA: TGCGCCAGCAGCCTTCGGGACAGTACTAGCACAGATACGCAGTATTTT.

J is TRBJ2-5 and V is TRBV4-1; 9 bases align to TRBD2. Germline V lookup: CDR1 MGHRA, CDR2 YSYEKL. V lost 0 bases, J lost 5 bases, and 13 bases stayed unmatched. The CDR3 has 18 amino acids. CDR3 sequence: CASSQDGGGGGGRETQYF. In nucleotides, the CDR3 is TGCGCCAGCAGCCAAGATGGAGGGGGCGGGGGGGGTCGGGAGACCCAGTACTTC.

V usage is TRBV4-1 and J usage is TRBJ2-6; 9 bases are shared with TRBD1. Trimming at V came to 6 bases and at J to 1 base, leaving 4 bases not matched to a gene. This CDR3 region has 16 residues. Germline CDR1 MGHRA, CDR2 YSYEKL. In nucleotides, the CDR3 is TGCGCCAGCAGGCCGGGACAGGGATCTGGGGCCAACGTCCTGACTTTC. Protein product: CASRPGQGSGANVLTF.

This clone has just one count. This chain links TRBV6-5 with TRBJ1-3; TRBD1 matches at 11 bases. V was pared by 2 bases and J by 10 bases, with 1 base of the junction left unmatched. There are 13 residues in the CDR3. Per the germline V gene, CDR1 is MNHEY and CDR2 is SVGAGI. The CDR3 DNA follows: TGTGCCAGCAGTTACGGGACAGGGGGAACCATATATTTT. Translated: CASSYGTGGTIYF.

Only a few counts were recorded for this clone. The chain is built from TRBV7-3 and TRBJ2-2, with TRBD2 identical over 7 bases. From germline, CDR1 is SGHTA and CDR2 FQGTGA. Trimming took 6 bases from V and 4 from J; bases not matched to a gene: 5. The CDR3 is 14 residues long. This CDR3 reads CASSISGTTGELFF. The CDR3 DNA reads as TGTGCCAGCAGTATCAGCGGGACCACCGGGGAGCTGTTTTTT.

This clone was observed a few times. V is TRBV27 and J is TRBJ1-5, with 8 bases identical to TRBD1. CDR1 and CDR2 (germline): MNHEY, SMNVEV (reference sequence). The CDR3 has 14 residues. V was clipped by 3 bases and J by 6 bases; unmatched bases: 4. CDR3: CASSFGRGLQPQHF. The CDR3 DNA sequence: TGTGCCAGCAGTTTTGGCAGGGGGCTTCAGCCCCAGCATTTT.

The chain recombines TRBV19 with TRBJ2-1; unclear D gene. Germline values: CDR1 LNHDA, CDR2 SQIVND (reference sequence). The V gene lost 5 bases and the J gene lost 3 bases, with 8 bases spanning the gap. The CDR3 covers 13 residues. CDR3 sequence: CASSFRSYNEQFF. In DNA, the CDR3 is TGTGCCAGTAGTTTCCGCAGCTACAATGAGCAGTTCTTC.

This clone was counted between two and nine times. This rearrangement joins TRBV5-6 to TRBJ1-2, with TRBD1 matching over 9 bases. V shed 4 bases and J 4 bases; nucleotides not matched to a gene: 8. This CDR3 is 15 amino acids long. Per germline, CDR1 SGHDT and CDR2 YYEEEE. The CDR3: CASSPTPTGGYGYTF. The CDR3 DNA follows: TGTGCCAGCAGCCCGACCCCGACAGGGGGCTATGGCTACACCTTC.

The chain is built from TRBV7-9 and TRBJ2-2, with 11 bases identical to TRBD2. Trimming took 3 bases from V and 1 from J; bases not matched to a gene: 7. Germline CDR1 SEHNR, CDR2 FQNEAQ (reference sequence). The length of the CDR3 is 18 residues. The CDR3 nucleotides are TGTGCCAGCAGCTTCCCGCCGACTAGCGGGGAGAACACCGGGGAGCTGTTTTTT. Translated: CASSFPPTSGENTGELFF. The variable domain in full, with the rest retrieved from reference TRBV7-9 and TRBJ2-2, is DTGVSQNPRHKITKRGQNVTFRCDPISEHNRLYWYRQTLGQGPEFLTYFQNEAQLEKSRLLSDRFSAERPKGSFSTLEIQRTEQGDSAMYLCASSFPPTSGENTGELFFGEGSRLTVL.

The chain couples TRBV7-6 to TRBJ2-1, with 10 bases lining up with TRBD2. Germline loops: CDR1 SGHVS, CDR2 FNYEAQ. J lost 7 bases, V lost 1 base, and 10 bases had no gene match. The CDR3 contains 17 residues. In DNA, the CDR3 is TGTGCCAGCAGCTTAGTCGCCCTAGCGGGAGCAAAAAATGAGCAGTTCTTC. Amino acid sequence: CASSLVALAGAKNEQFF.

CDR3 in DNA: TGTGCCAGCAGAGCCACTAGTACCGGGGAGCTGTTTTTT. Its translation is CASRATSTGELFF. The chain uses TRBV6-4 and TRBJ2-2; weak D call: TRBD2 (5 bases). Per the germline V gene, CDR1 is MRHNA and CDR2 is SNTAGT. Trimming took off 6 bases at V and 5 bases at J, with 10 bases between the two ends. The CDR3 runs to 13 residues.

The CDR3 reads CASTVNRATGELFF. CDR3 bases: TGTGCCAGCACCGTTAACAGGGCGACCGGGGAGCTGTTTTTT. The chain employs TRBV7-9 and TRBJ2-2; tentative D call: TRBD1 (6 bases). Trimming removed 7 bases at V and 5 bases at J, with 14 bases between. CDR1 is SEHNR and CDR2 is FQNEAQ in the germline V gene (reference sequence). This CDR3 spans 14 amino acids.

The chain has TRBV5-6 and TRBJ1-5; 7 bases fit TRBD1. CDR3 length: 15 residues. Germline V lookup: CDR1 SGHDT, CDR2 YYEEEE. V lost 3 bases and J lost 4; bases outside the gene matches: 7. The CDR3 nucleotides read TGTGCCAGCAGCTCAGACAGGGTCCGGAATCAGCCCCAGCATTTT. It is translated as CASSSDRVRNQPQHF.

This clone has a handful of counts. The gene calls are TRBV10-3 and TRBJ1-2; D not resolved. V was shortened by 3 bases and J by 1 base, with 15 bases between the two germline ends. The CDR3 extends over 16 amino acids. Germline V gives CDR1 ENHRY, CDR2 SYGVKD. CDR3 amino acids: CAISEKSLAFNYGYTF. The CDR3, as DNA: TGTGCCATCAGTGAAAAGTCCCTGGCCTTTAACTATGGCTACACCTTC.

This rearrangement joins TRBV10-2 to TRBJ2-3; TRBD2 matches 13 bases. The CDR3 consists of 17 residues. J lost 6 bases, V lost 10 bases, and 16 bases had no gene match. Per the germline V gene, CDR1 is WSHSY and CDR2 is SAAADI. The CDR3, as DNA: TGCGCCACGGTTAAAATCCTACTAGCGGGGGGGGAGGATACGCAGTATTTT. It encodes CATVKILLAGGEDTQYF.

The chain has TRBV5-1 and TRBJ2-7; 8 nucleotides line up with TRBD2. After removal of 4 bases from V and 5 bases from J, the junction contained 17 bases not matched to a gene. The CDR3 is 17 amino acids. Germline CDR1 reads SGHRS; CDR2 reads YFSETQ. Here the CDR3 reads CASSPLHTGLGVDEQYF. In DNA form, the CDR3 reads TGCGCCAGCAGCCCTCTTCACACGGGACTAGGGGTTGACGAGCAGTACTTC.

This clone appeared a few times. The chain has TRBV30 and TRBJ1-6; a possible D gene is TRBD1 (5 bases). Germline V gene sequence: CDR1 GTSNPN, CDR2 SVGIG (reference sequence). The length of the CDR3 is 13 residues. V lost 6 bases and J 9 bases, leaving 15 bases between the germline ends. CDR3 coding DNA: TGTGCCTGCGGGTTCAGGGATGGTTCACCCCTCCACTTT. Amino acids: CACGFRDGSPLHF.

Sample share makes this clone medium-sized. The chain links TRBV6-5 to TRBJ2-1; D may be TRBD2 (6 bases). Trimming pared 2 bases from V and 6 bases from J, leaving 11 bases between. The CDR3 covers 14 residues. Looked up from germline, CDR1 is MNHEY and CDR2 is SVGAGI. The DNA for the CDR3 is TGTGCCAGCAGTTACCCGGGAGAGGGCAATGAGCAGTTCTTC. Protein product: CASSYPGEGNEQFF.

V usage is TRBV11-2 and J usage is TRBJ2-7; 8 bases align to TRBD1. There are 12 residues in the CDR3. Germline CDR1 SGHAT, CDR2 FQNNGV. The CDR3 sequence is CASSLDRGRVSV. The CDR3 DNA reads TGTGCCAGCAGCCTCGACAGGGGTAGGGTAAGCGTC.

The chain is built from TRBV5-6 and TRBJ1-1; D remains unclear. CDR3 size: 14 residues. CDR1 is SGHDT, CDR2 YYEEEE, per germline. V was cut by 4 bases and J by 1 base, with 11 bases left in between. The CDR3 region has the DNA TGTGCCAGCAGCCCTAATGCCCAGAACACTGAAGCTTTCTTT. It is translated as CASSPNAQNTEAFF.

V and J are TRBV29-1 and TRBJ1-1; D is unresolved. Looked up from germline, CDR1 is SQVTM and CDR2 is ANQGSEA. The V end was cut by 1 base, the J end by 1 base, with 7 bases between. This CDR3 region has 13 residues. CDR3 sequence: CSVEGPKNTEAFF. The CDR3 DNA sequence: TGCAGCGTTGAAGGGCCAAAGAACACTGAAGCTTTCTTT.

The chain couples TRBV4-2 to TRBJ2-3; 9 bases match TRBD2. Germline V gene lookup returns CDR1 LGHNA and CDR2 YNFKEQ. J was trimmed by 5 bases and V by 3 bases; bases with no gene match: 6. The CDR3 extends over 15 amino acids. The chain's CDR3 is CASSQSSGVGDTQYF. The CDR3 region has the DNA TGTGCCAGCAGCCAGTCTAGCGGGGTGGGAGATACGCAGTATTTT.